These 29 T cell receptor beta chains originate from one sample sequenced in a study of Graves' ophthalmopathy and Graves' hyperthyroidism. Amplification targeted the TCR beta CDR3 regions, with RNA transcripts as the source material. An initial RT-PCR round employing HTBI primers preceded a second-round multiplex PCR. TCRdb fed the multiplex PCR reads into MiXCR, producing one record per CDR3 protein. The table lists 400,000 or so distinct CDR3 sequences, approximately 15% of them singletons. What was sequenced was peripheral blood. Receptors were obtained from a woman aged 18-29 years with stable Graves' hyperthyroidism.

This clonotype showed up many times. The CDR3 DNA follows: TGTGCCAGCAGTAACCCCAGGGCCACCGGGGAGCTGTTTTTT. Its translation is CASSNPRATGELFF. The chain links TRBV27 to TRBJ2-2; perhaps TRBD1 as D (5 bases). Trimming left V 5 bases short and J 4 bases short, with 11 bases between. CDR1 MNHEY and CDR2 SMNVEV come from the germline V gene (reference sequence). The CDR3 runs to 14 residues.

This clonotype was seen many times. V gene TRBV18 combines with J gene TRBJ2-5; 9 positions match TRBD2. Trimming took 1 base from V and 5 from J; bases not matched to a gene: 2. The CDR3 covers 14 residues. The V gene's germline CDR1 is KGHSH and CDR2 LQKENI. CDR3: CASSPRLAGETQYF. The CDR3 region has the DNA TGTGCCAGCTCACCACGCCTAGCGGGGGAGACCCAGTACTTC.

This clonotype came up many times. The chain is built from TRBV12-3 or TRBV12-4 and TRBJ1-2; 7 nucleotides agree with TRBD1. V lost 7 bases and J lost 6; bases outside the gene matches: 11. This CDR3 is 14 amino acids long. The CDR3 loop reads CASIQTEGANGYTF. CDR3 nucleotides: TGTGCCAGCATCCAAACCGAGGGGGCGAATGGCTACACCTTC.

The sample holds many counts of this clonotype. The chain links TRBV12-3 or TRBV12-4 to TRBJ2-2, with D unclear. This CDR3 spans 14 amino acids. V lost 2 bases, J lost 5 bases, and 9 bases lay in between. CDR3 region: CASSLMVGTGELFF. CDR3 DNA sequence: TGTGCCAGCAGTTTAATGGTCGGGACCGGGGAGCTGTTTTTT.

Points on this clonotype: Just one base apart from a much larger clone, this may be a read error. This chain uses TRBV7-9 with TRBJ1-2; D unclear. CDR3 size: 14 residues. The germline V gene encodes CDR1 SEHNR and CDR2 FQNEAQ (reference sequence). The CDR3 DNA reads as TGTGCCATCAGCTTATTACCGAACTTCTATGGCTACACCTTC. This codes for CAISLLPNFYGYTF.

This clonotype was counted ten times or more. The V call is TRBV30, the J call TRBJ2-5; a weak D match, TRBD2 (5 bases). Trimming stripped 2 bases from V and 0 bases from J, with 13 bases between. The CDR3 runs to 15 residues. Germline CDR1 is GTSNPN and CDR2 is SVGIG (reference sequence). The CDR3 DNA sequence: TGTGCCTGGAGTCGTACGGGATCGTACCAAGAGACCCAGTACTTC. Its protein is CAWSRTGSYQETQYF. Complete variable domain (other parts from reference TRBV30 and TRBJ2-5): SQTIHQWPATLVQPVGSPLSLECTVEGTSNPNLYWYRQAAGRGLQLLFYSVGIGQISSEVPQNLSASRPQDRQFILSSKKLLLSDSGFYLCAWSRTGSYQETQYFGPGTRLLVL.

This clonotype showed up many times. The chain has TRBV6-1 and TRBJ1-3, with D maybe TRBD1 (5 bases). CDR1 MNHNS and CDR2 SASEGT come from the germline V gene. V lost 2 bases, J lost 4 bases, and 6 bases lay in between. The CDR3 has 13 residues. CDR3 in amino acids: CASSERGGNTIYF. For the CDR3, the DNA is TGTGCCAGCAGTGAAAGGGGCGGAAACACCATATATTTT.

This clonotype was counted many times. The J gene is TRBJ1-2, the V gene TRBV4-1; TRBD1 aligns across 7 bases. This CDR3 is 13 amino acids long. Germline V lookup: CDR1 MGHRA, CDR2 YSYEKL. The V and J ends lost 1 base and 6 bases, in that order; junction bases with no gene match: 2. CDR3 DNA sequence: TGCGCCAGCAGCCAAGGTCAGGGGGATGGCTACACCTTC. Translating it yields CASSQGQGDGYTF.

In this sample, this clonotype turned up a few times. The V call is TRBV5-1, the J call TRBJ2-2, with TRBD1 identical over 10 bases. The CDR3 runs to 14 residues. The germline gives CDR1 SGHRS, CDR2 YFSETQ. J gave up 2 bases and V 7 bases, and 2 bases lay outside the gene matches. The CDR3 loop reads CASGTGDNTGELFF. DNA of the CDR3: TGCGCCAGCGGGACAGGGGACAACACCGGGGAGCTGTTTTTT.

This clonotype appeared many times. This chain joins TRBV25-1 and TRBJ1-6; a weak D match, TRBD1 (5 bases). This CDR3 spans 17 amino acids. Trimming pared 0 bases from V and 4 bases from J, leaving 13 bases between. Germline V gene lookup returns CDR1 MGHDK and CDR2 SYGVNS. The CDR3, as DNA: TGTGCCAGCAGTGAATACGCTGGGGGAAGATATAATTCACCCCTCCACTTT. Its translation: CASSEYAGGRYNSPLHF.

This clonotype occurred a few times. The rearrangement links TRBV20-1 to TRBJ2-5, with a tentative D call TRBD2 (7 bases). Between the trimmed V and J ends, which lost 3 bases and 5 bases, there was a span of 19 bases. The CDR3 is 15 residues long. In germline, CDR1 is DFQATT, CDR2 SNEGSKA (reference sequence). CDR3 residues: CSARSARGAGETQYF. In nucleotides, the CDR3 is TGCAGTGCTAGGTCTGCCCGGGGGGCAGGGGAGACCCAGTACTTC.

This clonotype has at least ten counts. This may come from a read error, since a much larger clone is one base off. The V and J genes are TRBV12-3 or TRBV12-4 and TRBJ1-6, with 8 bases lining up with TRBD1. There are 15 residues in the CDR3. CDR3 nucleotide sequence: TGTGCCAGCAGTTCAGGGGGCAGGGTTAATTCACCCCCCCACTTT. This gives the protein CASSSGGRVNSPPHF.

This clonotype was counted at least ten times. The chain employs TRBV12-3 or TRBV12-4 and TRBJ1-5, with D possibly TRBD1 on 6 matching bases. Trimming pared 5 bases from V and 5 bases from J, leaving 13 bases between. The CDR3 is 14 residues long. CDR3 DNA: TGTGCCAGCAGTCAAGGGGGTATCGATCAGCCCCAGCATTTT. Amino acid sequence: CASSQGGIDQPQHF.

This clonotype was detected ten times or more. The CDR3 protein is CASSIDPSRRRAYGYTF. For the CDR3, the DNA is TGTGCCAGTAGTATAGATCCGAGCAGGCGCCGGGCCTATGGCTACACCTTC. V and J are TRBV19 and TRBJ1-2; D is undetermined. V lost 0 bases and J 4 bases, leaving 18 bases between the germline ends. The CDR3 extends over 17 amino acids. Germline V lookup: CDR1 LNHDA, CDR2 SQIVND (reference sequence).

This clonotype was seen at least ten times. The V gene is TRBV6-5, the J gene TRBJ2-7; 8 bases agree with TRBD1. In germline, CDR1 is MNHEY, CDR2 SVGAGI. The CDR3 extends over 13 amino acids. The CDR3 reads CVISQGALGEQYF. Written as DNA, the CDR3 is TGTGTCATCTCCCAGGGGGCGCTGGGCGAGCAGTACTTC.

This clonotype was observed many times. The chain couples TRBV27 to TRBJ1-1, with TRBD1 matching over 7 bases. After removal of 2 bases from V and 5 bases from J, the junction contained 5 bases not matched to a gene. CDR1 MNHEY and CDR2 SMNVEV come from the germline V gene (reference sequence). The CDR3 extends over 14 amino acids. Here the CDR3 reads CASSLAGGWTEAFF. Here the CDR3 DNA reads TGTGCCAGCAGTTTAGCAGGGGGTTGGACTGAAGCTTTCTTT.

This clonotype was counted at least ten times. The chain employs TRBV5-1 and TRBJ1-1; 9 bases fit TRBD1. CDR1 is SGHRS, CDR2 YFSETQ, per germline. The CDR3 has 13 amino acids. With V trimmed by 4 bases and J by 4 bases, 2 bases remained unmatched. Here the CDR3 reads CASSRDRVTEAFF. The CDR3 DNA reads TGCGCCAGCAGCAGGGACAGGGTCACTGAAGCTTTCTTT.

The table lists this clonotype with many counts. The chain has TRBV20-1 and TRBJ2-2; the D gene could be TRBD1 or TRBD2 (6 bases each). The CDR3 is 12 amino acids. Trimming removed 5 bases at V and 6 bases at J, with 10 bases between. Germline assignment: CDR1 DFQATT and CDR2 SNEGSKA (reference sequence). CDR3 in amino acids: CSARGRAGELFF. The CDR3 DNA reads as TGCAGTGCTCGGGGGCGCGCCGGGGAGCTGTTTTTT.

V gene TRBV15 combines with J gene TRBJ1-1; no definite D call. The ends were cut back, 1 base at V and 7 bases at J, with 10 bases in the middle. Germline V gives CDR1 LNHNV, CDR2 YYDKDF (reference sequence). This CDR3 region has 13 residues. The CDR3 DNA reads as TGTGCCACCAGCAGAGGCAAAGAATATGAAGCTTTCTTT. This codes for CATSRGKEYEAFF.

There are a few counts of this clonotype. The rearrangement joins TRBV18 to TRBJ1-2; a weak D match, TRBD1 (6 bases). The germline CDR1 and CDR2 sequences are KGHSH and LQKENI. Trimming stripped 3 bases from V and 8 bases from J, with 22 bases between. The CDR3 loop spans 16 amino acids. CDR3 nucleotide sequence: TGTGCCAGCTCACCCCCAAACGTGTCGCCAGGGGACGGCTACACCTTC. Translating gives CASSPPNVSPGDGYTF.

This clonotype was observed many times. The chain recombines TRBV9 with TRBJ1-2; D unclear. The V end was cut by 6 bases, the J end by 4 bases, with 10 bases between. The germline gives CDR1 SGDLS, CDR2 YYNGEE. The CDR3 is 12 residues long. The CDR3 reads CASKGNFYGYTF. CDR3 bases: TGTGCCAGCAAGGGAAACTTCTATGGCTACACCTTC.

This clonotype was found many times. The gene calls are TRBV6-1 and TRBJ1-5, with D tentatively TRBD1 (6 bases). CDR1 is MNHNS and CDR2 is SASEGT in the germline V gene. This CDR3 comprises 14 residues. V gave up 3 bases and J gave up 5 bases, with 11 bases separating them. The CDR3, as DNA: TGTGCCAGCAGTGACCTCAGGGGCGATCAGCCCCAGCATTTT. It is translated as CASSDLRGDQPQHF.

This clonotype was observed at least ten times. The chain joins TRBV6-2 or TRBV6-3 to TRBJ2-7, with a tentative D call TRBD1 (6 bases). The CDR3 is 13 amino acids. V gave up 2 bases and J gave up 4 bases, with 9 bases separating them. Germline CDR1 reads MNHEY; CDR2 reads SVGEGT. CDR3 DNA: TGTGCCAGCAGTTACGGACAGATTTACGAGCAGTACTTC. Its translation is CASSYGQIYEQYF.

This clonotype has a count of ten or more. The chain carries TRBV19 and TRBJ1-5; the match to TRBD1 covers 9 bases. This CDR3 spans 15 amino acids. Germline V gene data show CDR1 as LNHDA and CDR2 as SQIVND (reference sequence). The J segment lost 7 bases and the V segment lost 1 base, leaving 5 bases of the junction unmatched. In DNA form, the CDR3 reads TGTGCCAGTAGTATAGTGGGGACAGGGAAGCAGCCCCAGCATTTT. Its translation is CASSIVGTGKQPQHF. The full variable domain, completed using reference TRBV19 and TRBJ1-5, is DGGITQSPKYLFRKEGQNVTLSCEQNLNHDAMYWYRQDPGQGLRLIYYSQIVNDFQKGDIAEGYSVSREKKESFPLTVTSAQKNPTAFYLCASSIVGTGKQPQHFGDGTRLSIL.

This clonotype was observed many times. The CDR3 loop reads CASSLTPGEGYYGYTF. The CDR3 DNA reads TGTGCCAGCAGCTTAACGCCCGGAGAGGGTTACTATGGCTACACCTTC. The chain carries TRBV7-3 and TRBJ1-2; no clear D gene. The V end was cut by 0 bases, the J end by 3 bases, with 14 bases between. The CDR3 spans 16 residues. The germline V gene has CDR1 SGHTA and CDR2 FQGTGA.

In its sample, this clonotype was seen many times. The rearrangement uses TRBV7-8 and TRBJ2-1, with D unresolved. Trimming took 1 base from V and 2 from J, leaving 9 bases between them. This CDR3 region has 15 residues. The germline V gene encodes CDR1 SGHVS and CDR2 FQNEAQ. The CDR3 protein is CASSLGTSPYNEQFF. The CDR3 DNA reads TGTGCCAGCAGCTTAGGGACCTCTCCCTACAATGAGCAGTTCTTC.

This clonotype appeared many times. This chain links TRBV12-5 with TRBJ1-5, with 8 nucleotides matching TRBD1. CDR1 LGHNT and CDR2 FRNRAP come from the germline V gene. The V segment lost 2 bases and the J segment 3 bases; nucleotides outside the gene matches: 9. There are 17 residues in the CDR3. The CDR3 loop reads CASGLNRGQVINQPQHF. DNA of the CDR3: TGTGCTAGTGGTTTGAATCGGGGACAGGTTATCAATCAGCCCCAGCATTTT.

Ten or more counts support this clonotype. This chain connects TRBV6-1 to TRBJ1-2; possible D gene TRBD1, 5 bases. This CDR3 comprises 15 residues. Trimming stripped 1 base from V and 3 bases from J, with 12 bases between. Looked up from germline, CDR1 is MNHNS and CDR2 is SASEGT. CDR3 loop: CASSEEDSTYYGYTF. The DNA of the CDR3 is TGTGCCAGCAGTGAAGAAGACAGTACTTACTATGGCTACACCTTC.

V is TRBV30 and J is TRBJ2-7; TRBD1 aligns across 9 bases. The length of the CDR3 is 13 residues. Losses at the gene ends were 5 bases for V and 0 bases for J; bases not matched to a gene: 2. CDR1 is GTSNPN and CDR2 is SVGIG in the germline V gene (reference sequence). CDR3 sequence reads: CAWDRGISYEQYF. In nucleotides, the CDR3 is TGTGCCTGGGACAGGGGGATCTCCTACGAGCAGTACTTC.